The 3 T cell receptor beta chains given below trace back to one sample, sequenced in a study of identical twins. TCRdb reanalysed the 5' RACE reads using MiXCR and keeps one entry per CDR3 protein. The sample has 350,000 to 400,000 distinct CDR3 sequences, 9% to 10% seen once; the top ten hold around 8.6%. The specimen sequenced was naive T cells sorted from blood. The receptors shown here come from a woman between 50 and 59 years old in good health.

This chain connects TRBV5-1 to TRBJ2-7; TRBD1 agrees at 10 bases. Germline values: CDR1 SGHRS, CDR2 YFSETQ. V was pared by 0 bases and J by 4 bases, with 4 bases of the junction left unmatched. There are 15 residues in the CDR3. This chain's CDR3 is CASSLEGQGWYEQYF. The CDR3 DNA reads TGCGCCAGCAGCTTGGAGGGACAGGGGTGGTACGAGCAGTACTTC.

Ten or more counts support this clonotype. V is TRBV20-1 and J is TRBJ1-1, with D possibly matching TRBD1 (6 bases). Per germline, CDR1 DFQATT and CDR2 SNEGSKA (reference sequence). Trimming took 6 bases from V and 8 from J, leaving 16 bases between them. This CDR3 region has 12 residues. In DNA form, the CDR3 reads TGCAGTGCCGCACAGGGAGAAAAGGAAGCTTTCTTT. It codes for CSAAQGEKEAFF.

The chain links TRBV5-1 to TRBJ2-5; no reliable D call. With 3 bases removed from V and 5 bases from J, the gap between germline ends came to 14 bases. Looked up from germline, CDR1 is SGHRS and CDR2 is YFSETQ. The CDR3 consists of 14 residues. The CDR3 reads CASSSTAVGETQYF. In DNA, the CDR3 is TGCGCCAGCAGCTCAACGGCCGTCGGCGAGACCCAGTACTTC.